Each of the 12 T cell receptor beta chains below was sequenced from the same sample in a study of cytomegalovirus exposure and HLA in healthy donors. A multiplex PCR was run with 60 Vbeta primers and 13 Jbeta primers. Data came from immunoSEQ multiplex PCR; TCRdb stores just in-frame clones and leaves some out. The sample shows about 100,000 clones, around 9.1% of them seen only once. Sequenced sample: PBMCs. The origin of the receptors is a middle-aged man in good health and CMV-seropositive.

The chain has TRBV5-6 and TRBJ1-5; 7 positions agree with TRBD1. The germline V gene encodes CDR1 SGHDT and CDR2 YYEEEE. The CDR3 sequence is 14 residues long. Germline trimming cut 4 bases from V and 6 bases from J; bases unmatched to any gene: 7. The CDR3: CASSLGQNLQPQHF. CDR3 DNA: TGTGCCAGCAGCCTGGGACAGAACCTTCAGCCCCAGCATTTT.

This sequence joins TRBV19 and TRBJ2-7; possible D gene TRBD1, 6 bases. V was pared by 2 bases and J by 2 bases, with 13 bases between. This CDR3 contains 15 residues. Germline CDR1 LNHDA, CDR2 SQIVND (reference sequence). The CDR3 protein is CASSIPADSTYEQYF. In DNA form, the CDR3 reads TGTGCCAGTAGTATACCCGCGGACAGCACCTACGAGCAGTACTTC. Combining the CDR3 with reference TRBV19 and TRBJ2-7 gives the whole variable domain DGGITQSPKYLFRKEGQNVTLSCEQNLNHDAMYWYRQDPGQGLRLIYYSQIVNDFQKGDIAEGYSVSREKKESFPLTVTSAQKNPTAFYLCASSIPADSTYEQYFGPGTRLTVT.

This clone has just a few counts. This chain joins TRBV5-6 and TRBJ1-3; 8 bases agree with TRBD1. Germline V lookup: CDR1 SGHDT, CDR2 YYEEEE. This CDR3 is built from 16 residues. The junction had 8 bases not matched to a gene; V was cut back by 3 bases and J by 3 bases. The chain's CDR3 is CASSSTEDRVGNTIYF. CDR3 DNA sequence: TGTGCCAGCAGCTCCACCGAGGACAGGGTTGGAAACACCATATATTTT.

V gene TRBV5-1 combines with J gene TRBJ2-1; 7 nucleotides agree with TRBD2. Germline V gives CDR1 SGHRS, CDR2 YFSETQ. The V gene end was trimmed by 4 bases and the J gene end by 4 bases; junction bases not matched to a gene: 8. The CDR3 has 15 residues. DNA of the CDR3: TGCGCCAGCAGCACCCGGGATAGCGGGTACAATGAGCAGTTCTTC. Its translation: CASSTRDSGYNEQFF.

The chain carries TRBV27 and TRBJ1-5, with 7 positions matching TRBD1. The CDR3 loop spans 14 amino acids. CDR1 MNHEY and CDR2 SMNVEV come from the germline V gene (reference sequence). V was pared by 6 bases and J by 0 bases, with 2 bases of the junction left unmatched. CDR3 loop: CASSQGVSNQPQHF. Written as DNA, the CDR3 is TGTGCCAGCAGCCAGGGGGTTAGCAATCAGCCCCAGCATTTT.

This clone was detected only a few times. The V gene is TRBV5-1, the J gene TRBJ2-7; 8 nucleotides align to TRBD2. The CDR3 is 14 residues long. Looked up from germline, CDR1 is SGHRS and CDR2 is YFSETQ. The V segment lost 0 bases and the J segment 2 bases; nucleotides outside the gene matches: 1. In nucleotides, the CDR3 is TGCGCCAGCAGCTTGGCAGCGGGAGCCTACGAGCAGTACTTC. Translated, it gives CASSLAAGAYEQYF.

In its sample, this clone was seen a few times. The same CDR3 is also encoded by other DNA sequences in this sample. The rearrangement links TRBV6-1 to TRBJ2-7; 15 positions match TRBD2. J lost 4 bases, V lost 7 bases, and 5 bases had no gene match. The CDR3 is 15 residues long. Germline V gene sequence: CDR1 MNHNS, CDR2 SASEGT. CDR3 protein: CASNIGTSGRYEQYF. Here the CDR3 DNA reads TGTGCCAGCAATATCGGGACTAGCGGGAGGTACGAGCAGTACTTC.

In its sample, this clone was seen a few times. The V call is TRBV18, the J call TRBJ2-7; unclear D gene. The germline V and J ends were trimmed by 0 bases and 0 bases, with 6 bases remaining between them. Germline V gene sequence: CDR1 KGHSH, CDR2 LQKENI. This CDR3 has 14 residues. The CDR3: CASSPPRISYEQYF. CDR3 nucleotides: TGTGCCAGCTCACCACCCAGGATCTCCTACGAGCAGTACTTC.

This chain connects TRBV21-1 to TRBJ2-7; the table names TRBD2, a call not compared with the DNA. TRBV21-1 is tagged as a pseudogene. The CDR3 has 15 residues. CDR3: CASTGGGTSFYEQYF. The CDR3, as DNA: TGTGCCAGCACTGGGGGGGGGACATCCTTTTACGAGCAGTACTTC.

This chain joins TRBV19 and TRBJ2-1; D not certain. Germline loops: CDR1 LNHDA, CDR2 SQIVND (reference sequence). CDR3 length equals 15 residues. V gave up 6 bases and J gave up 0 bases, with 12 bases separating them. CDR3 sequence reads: CASRPFWSSYNEQFF. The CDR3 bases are TGTGCCAGTAGGCCGTTTTGGAGCTCCTACAATGAGCAGTTCTTC.

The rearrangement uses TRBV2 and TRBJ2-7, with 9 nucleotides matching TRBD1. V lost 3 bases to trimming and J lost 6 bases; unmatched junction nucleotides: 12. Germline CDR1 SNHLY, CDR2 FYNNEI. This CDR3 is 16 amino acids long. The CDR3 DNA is TGTGCCAGCAGTGAGCTCCCCGGGACAGGGTTATTCGAGCAGTACTTC. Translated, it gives CASSELPGTGLFEQYF.

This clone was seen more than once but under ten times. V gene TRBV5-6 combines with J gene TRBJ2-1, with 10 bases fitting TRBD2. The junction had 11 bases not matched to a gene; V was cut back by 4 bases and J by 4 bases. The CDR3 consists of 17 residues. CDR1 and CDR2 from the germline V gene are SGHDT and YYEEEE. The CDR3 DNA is TGTGCCAGCAGCACCCCAAGAAGCGGGAGGGATTACAATGAGCAGTTCTTC. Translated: CASSTPRSGRDYNEQFF.